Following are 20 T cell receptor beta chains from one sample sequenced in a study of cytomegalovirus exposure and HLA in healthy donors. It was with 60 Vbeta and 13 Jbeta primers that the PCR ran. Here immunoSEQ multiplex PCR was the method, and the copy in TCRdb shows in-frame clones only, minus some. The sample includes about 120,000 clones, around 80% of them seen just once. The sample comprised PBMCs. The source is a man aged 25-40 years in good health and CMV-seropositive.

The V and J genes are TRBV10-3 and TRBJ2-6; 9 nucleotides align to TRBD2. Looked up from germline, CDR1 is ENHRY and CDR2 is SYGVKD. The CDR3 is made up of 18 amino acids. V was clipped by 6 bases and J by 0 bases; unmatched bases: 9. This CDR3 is CAIRGDPSGISGANVLTF. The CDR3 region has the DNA TGTGCCATCAGGGGGGACCCTAGCGGGATCTCTGGGGCCAACGTCCTGACTTTC.

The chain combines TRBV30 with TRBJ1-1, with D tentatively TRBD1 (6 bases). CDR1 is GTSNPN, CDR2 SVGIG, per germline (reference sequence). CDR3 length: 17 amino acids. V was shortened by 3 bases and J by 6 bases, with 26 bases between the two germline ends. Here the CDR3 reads CAWRARGGSFLMSEAFF. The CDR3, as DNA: TGTGCCTGGAGAGCTAGGGGGGGGTCTTTTTTAATGTCTGAAGCTTTCTTT. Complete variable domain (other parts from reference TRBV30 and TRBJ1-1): SQTIHQWPATLVQPVGSPLSLECTVEGTSNPNLYWYRQAAGRGLQLLFYSVGIGQISSEVPQNLSASRPQDRQFILSSKKLLLSDSGFYLCAWRARGGSFLMSEAFFGQGTRLTVV.

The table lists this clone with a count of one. This CDR3 reads CAWSPQRAPYEQYF. As DNA, the CDR3 is TGTGCCTGGAGTCCCCAGCGGGCCCCCTACGAGCAGTACTTC. The chain combines TRBV30 with TRBJ2-7; TRBD2 might be the D (6 bases). CDR3 size: 14 residues. Germline CDR1 is GTSNPN and CDR2 is SVGIG (reference sequence). V shed 2 bases and J shed 2 bases, with 13 bases lying between them.

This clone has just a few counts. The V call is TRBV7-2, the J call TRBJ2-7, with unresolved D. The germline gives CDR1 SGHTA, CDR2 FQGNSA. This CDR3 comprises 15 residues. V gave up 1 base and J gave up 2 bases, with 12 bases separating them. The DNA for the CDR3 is TGTGCCAGCAGCTTAGGCGCGGAGACTGCCTACGAGCAGTACTTC. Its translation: CASSLGAETAYEQYF.

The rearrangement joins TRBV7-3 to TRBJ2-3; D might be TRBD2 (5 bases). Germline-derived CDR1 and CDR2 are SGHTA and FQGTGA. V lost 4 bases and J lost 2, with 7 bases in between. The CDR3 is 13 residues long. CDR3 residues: CASSSDFTDTQYF. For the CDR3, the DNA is TGTGCCAGCAGCTCGGACTTCACAGATACGCAGTATTTT.

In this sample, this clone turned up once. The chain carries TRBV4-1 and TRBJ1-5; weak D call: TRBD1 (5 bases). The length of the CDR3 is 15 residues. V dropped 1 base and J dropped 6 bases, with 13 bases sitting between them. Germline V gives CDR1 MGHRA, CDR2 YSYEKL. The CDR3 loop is CASSQAQRGGQPQHF. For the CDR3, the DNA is TGCGCCAGCAGCCAAGCTCAAAGGGGAGGTCAGCCCCAGCATTTT.

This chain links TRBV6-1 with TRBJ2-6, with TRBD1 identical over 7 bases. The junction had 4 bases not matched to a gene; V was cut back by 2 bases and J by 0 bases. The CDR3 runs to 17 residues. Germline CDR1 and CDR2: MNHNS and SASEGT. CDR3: CASSEPGQSSGANVLTF. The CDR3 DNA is TGTGCCAGCAGTGAACCGGGACAGAGCTCTGGGGCCAACGTCCTGACTTTC.

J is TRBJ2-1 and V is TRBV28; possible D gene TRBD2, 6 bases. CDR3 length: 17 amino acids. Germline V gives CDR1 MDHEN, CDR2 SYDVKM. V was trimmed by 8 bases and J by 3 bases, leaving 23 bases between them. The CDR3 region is CASEKPRSSEYYNEQFF. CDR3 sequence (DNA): TGTGCCAGCGAGAAGCCTCGATCTAGCGAGTACTACAATGAGCAGTTCTTC.

For the CDR3, the DNA is TGTGCCATCAGCCCTACAGGAGTCTCCTACGAGCAGTACTTC. It codes for CAISPTGVSYEQYF. The rearrangement uses TRBV10-3 and TRBJ2-7; D might be TRBD1 (5 bases). The CDR3 is 14 amino acids. Germline-derived CDR1 and CDR2 are ENHRY and SYGVKD. V lost 6 bases and J lost 0, with 12 bases in between.

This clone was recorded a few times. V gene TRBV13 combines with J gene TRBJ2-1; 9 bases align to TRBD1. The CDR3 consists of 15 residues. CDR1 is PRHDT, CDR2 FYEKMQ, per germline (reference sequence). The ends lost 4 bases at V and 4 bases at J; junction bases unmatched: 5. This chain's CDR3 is CASSSAGTGYNEQFF. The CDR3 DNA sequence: TGTGCCAGCAGCTCCGCCGGGACAGGGTACAATGAGCAGTTCTTC.

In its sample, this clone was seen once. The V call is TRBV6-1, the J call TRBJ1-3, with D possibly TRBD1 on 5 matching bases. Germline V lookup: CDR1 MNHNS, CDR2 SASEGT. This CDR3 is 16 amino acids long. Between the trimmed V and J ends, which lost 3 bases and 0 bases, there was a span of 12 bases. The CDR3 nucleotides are TGTGCCAGCAGTGACGGTGGGGCAGACTCTGGAAACACCATATATTTT. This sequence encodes CASSDGGADSGNTIYF.

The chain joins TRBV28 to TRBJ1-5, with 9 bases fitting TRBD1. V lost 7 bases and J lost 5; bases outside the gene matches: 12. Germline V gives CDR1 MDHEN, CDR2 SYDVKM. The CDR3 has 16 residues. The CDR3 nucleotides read TGTGCCAGCACCACCTTTGGGACAGGGCGGTATCAGCCCCAGCATTTT. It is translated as CASTTFGTGRYQPQHF.

Here the CDR3 reads CASSVRGLAGYNEQFF. The DNA for the CDR3 is TGTGCCAGCAGCGTAAGGGGACTAGCGGGATACAATGAGCAGTTCTTC. The chain has TRBV9 and TRBJ2-1; 13 bases map to TRBD2. CDR1 and CDR2 from the germline V gene are SGDLS and YYNGEE. The CDR3 is made up of 16 amino acids. Trimming cost V 1 base and J 4 bases; bases outside gene matches: 2.

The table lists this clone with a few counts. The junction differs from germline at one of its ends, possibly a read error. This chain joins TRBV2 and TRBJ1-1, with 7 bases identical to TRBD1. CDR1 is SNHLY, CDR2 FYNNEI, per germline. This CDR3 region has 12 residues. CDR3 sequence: CAGRQGNTEAFF. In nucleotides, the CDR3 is TGTGCCGGCAGACAGGGCAACACTGAAGCTTTCTTT.

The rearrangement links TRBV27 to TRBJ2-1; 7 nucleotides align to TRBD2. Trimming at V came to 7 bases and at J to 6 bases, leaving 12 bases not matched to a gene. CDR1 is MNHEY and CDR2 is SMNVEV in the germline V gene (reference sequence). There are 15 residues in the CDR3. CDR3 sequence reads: CASTYYGGRANEQFF. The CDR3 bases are TGTGCCAGCACATATTACGGAGGGAGGGCCAATGAGCAGTTCTTC.

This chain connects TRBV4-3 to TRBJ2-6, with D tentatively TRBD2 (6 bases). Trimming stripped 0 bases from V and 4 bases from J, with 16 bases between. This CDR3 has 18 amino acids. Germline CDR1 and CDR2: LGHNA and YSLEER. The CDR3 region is CASSQERWRGSGANVLTF. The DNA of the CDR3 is TGCGCCAGCAGCCAAGAGAGATGGAGGGGCTCCGGGGCCAACGTCCTGACTTTC.

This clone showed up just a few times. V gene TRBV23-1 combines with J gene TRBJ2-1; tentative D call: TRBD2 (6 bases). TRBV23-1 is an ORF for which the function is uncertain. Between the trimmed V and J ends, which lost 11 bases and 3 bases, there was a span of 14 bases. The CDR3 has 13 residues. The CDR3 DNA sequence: TGCGCCGGGGCTGCGGGAAACTACAATGAGCAGTTCTTC. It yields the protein CAGAAGNYNEQFF.

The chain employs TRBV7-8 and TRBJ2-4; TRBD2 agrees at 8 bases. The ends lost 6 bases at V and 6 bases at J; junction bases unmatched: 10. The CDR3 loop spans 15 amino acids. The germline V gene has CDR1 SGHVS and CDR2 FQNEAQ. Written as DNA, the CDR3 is TGTGCCAGCAGTCGAAGCGGGAGATTTGGAAACATTCAGTACTTC. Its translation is CASSRSGRFGNIQYF.

CDR3 nucleotides: TGTGCCAGCAGTCAAATTACAGCTAACTATGGCTACACCTTC. Amino acid sequence: CASSQITANYGYTF. V usage is TRBV28 and J usage is TRBJ1-2; D gene unclear. Trimming removed 5 bases from V and 0 bases from J, with 10 bases in between. Germline-derived CDR1 and CDR2 are MDHEN and SYDVKM. This CDR3 has 14 residues.

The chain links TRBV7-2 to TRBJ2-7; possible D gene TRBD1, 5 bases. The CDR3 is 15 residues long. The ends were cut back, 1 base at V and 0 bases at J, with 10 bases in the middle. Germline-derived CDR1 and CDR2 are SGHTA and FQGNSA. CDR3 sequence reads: CASSLEGRGSYEQYF. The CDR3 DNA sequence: TGTGCCAGCAGCTTAGAAGGTAGGGGCTCCTACGAGCAGTACTTC.